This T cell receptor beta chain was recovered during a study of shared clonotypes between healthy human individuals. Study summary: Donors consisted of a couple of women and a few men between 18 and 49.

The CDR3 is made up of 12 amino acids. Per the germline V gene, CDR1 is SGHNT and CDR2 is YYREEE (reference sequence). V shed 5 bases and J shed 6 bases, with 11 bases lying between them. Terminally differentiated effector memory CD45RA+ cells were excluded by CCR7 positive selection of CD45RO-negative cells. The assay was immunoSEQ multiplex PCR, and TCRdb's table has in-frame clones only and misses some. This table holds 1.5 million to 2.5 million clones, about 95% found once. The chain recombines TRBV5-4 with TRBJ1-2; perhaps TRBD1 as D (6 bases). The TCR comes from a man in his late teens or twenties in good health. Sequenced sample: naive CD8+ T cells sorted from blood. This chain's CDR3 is CASRVGADGYTF. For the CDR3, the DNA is TGTGCCAGCAGGGTGGGGGCGGATGGCTACACCTTC.